One TCR beta chain is described in this entry. Its antigen specificity is not known. Base qualities are not recorded, but no much larger clone differs from it by a single base. Read against the paper, the sample's time point label means: week 5, during vaccination. A 20-mer mutant IDH1 peptide at 300 micrograms in Montanide made up each vaccine dose, which was injected subcutaneously together with topical imiquimod. Newly diagnosed WHO grade 3 or 4 IDH1-mutant astrocytomas showing loss of nuclear ATRX were present in the donors. The samples were drawn from NOA16, a multicentre, single-arm, open-label phase I trial in Germany that tested a mutant IDH1 peptide vaccine in humans for the first time. The DNeasy Blood and Tissue Kit was used to extract genomic DNA from EDTA blood for TCRB sequencing. The germline V gene encodes CDR1 LNHDA and CDR2 SQIVND (reference sequence). Reading from cysteine to phenylalanine, the CDR3 counts 14 amino acids. The retained sequence is limited to the CDR3, 42 bases, with the frame set at the first base. V loses 7 bases, J loses 7 bases, and the germline ends lie 17 bases apart.

The sample belongs to a study of a mutant IDH1 vaccine in newly diagnosed glioma listed by TCRdb under 2021. At the level of the whole study: Across visits V03 through V10, patients got a total of eight vaccinations, given in weeks 1, 3, 5, 7, 11, 15, 19 and 23. In the chemotherapy-containing groups, vaccination started alongside temozolomide cycles, whereas in patients who had radiotherapy alone it started 4-6 weeks after radiotherapy. The approximately 32 treated patients were roughly 62% male and roughly 40% female, with a mean age of approximately 38 years. Prior to enrollment, patients had been given standard therapy consisting of radiotherapy alone, temozolomide alone, or radiochemotherapy with temozolomide, with the combination given to most patients. Six visits were used for peripheral blood collection: V03 (baseline), V05, V07, V10, V12 and V13. Longitudinal TCRB deep sequencing was performed for some 25 treated patients wherever samples were available for exploratory analyses.

Libraries were built with the immunoSEQ multiplex PCR assay. Rearranged TCR beta chain sequences were amplified with the hsTCRB Kit following the manufacturer's protocol. Sequencing of TCRB libraries was carried out on an Illumina MiSeq. In the authors' own workflow: The kit vendor's proprietary platform handled demultiplexing, trimming and gene mapping. The table was pulled from immuneACCESS by TCRdb, which kept in-frame rearrangements only. Such tables lose some clones; where checked, under half of the loss comes from unresolved V genes, and the rest has no known cause. V and J calls and clone size come straight from that table; D and trimming were deduced from the DNA. In this sample the table shows around 40,000 clones, approximately 85% of which occur a single time. In total, the top ten clones hold around 1.7% of the sample. Overall study outcomes, separate from this receptor: The authors noted that analyses of patient blood samples could not be reproduced because of sample limitations. Availability determined which PBMC samples were chosen for TCRB deep sequencing. Immune responses induced by the vaccine were seen in more than 85% of patients across multiple MHC alleles. No apparent relationship was observed between pseudoprogression and alterations in the top peripheral T cell clonotypes detected by TCRB sequencing.

The receptor comes from a man aged 40-49 years with glioma. The sample was PBMCs, taken from a glioma patient whose treatment included an IDH1 peptide vaccine. This chain is built from TRBV19 and TRBJ2-4; the D gene lacks a confident call. The nucleotide sequence is TGTGCCAGTATGAGGCCCTCCAGAGGTAACATTCAGTACTTC. Its translation is CASMRPSRGNIQYF.